This entry lists 3 T cell receptor beta chains sequenced from one sample in a study of shared clonotypes between healthy human individuals. Cells designated naive CD8 were CD45RO-negative and were positively selected for CCR7, with terminally differentiated effector memory CD45RA+ cells excluded. Assay: immunoSEQ multiplex PCR; the TCRdb copy retains only in-frame clones and omits some. The sample contains millions of clones, 85% to 95% of which appear only once. Sequencing was performed on naive CD8+ T cells from PBMCs. Receptors were obtained from a man aged 18 to 35 in good health. Some clones in this sample may be carry-over from other donors' samples.

V is TRBV27 and J is TRBJ2-7, with TRBD1 as a possible D gene (6 bases). The CDR3 length is 13 residues. Trimming took 6 bases from V and 6 from J, leaving 15 bases between them. Germline V gene lookup returns CDR1 MNHEY and CDR2 SMNVEV (reference sequence). CDR3 in DNA: TGTGCCAGCAGCTCAGGGGCCTGGATCGAGCAGTACTTC. It translates to CASSSGAWIEQYF.

The chain joins TRBV15 to TRBJ2-7; D not resolved. The ends were cut back, 0 bases at V and 7 bases at J, with 10 bases in the middle. CDR3 length: 13 residues. Germline-derived CDR1 and CDR2 are LNHNV and YYDKDF (reference sequence). The CDR3 here is CATSRDLLREQYF. The DNA of the CDR3 is TGTGCCACCAGCAGAGATCTTTTGAGAGAGCAGTACTTC.

The genes are TRBV27 and TRBJ2-2, with TRBD2 as a possible D gene (6 bases). Germline CDR1 reads MNHEY; CDR2 reads SMNVEV (reference sequence). There are 14 residues in the CDR3. The V end lost 4 bases, the J end lost 8 bases, and 14 bases lay between the germline ends. CDR3 sequence reads: CASSWGTLAGELFF. The CDR3 nucleotides read TGTGCCAGCAGTTGGGGGACTCTCGCGGGGGAGCTGTTTTTT.